This T cell receptor beta chain originates from a study of T cells after yellow fever vaccination. It was through 5'RACE template switching that TCR cDNA was made, with a universal primer site and UMIs added. TCRdb re-analysed the 5' RACE reads in MiXCR, keeping a single row per CDR3 protein. The sample has under 300,000 distinct CDR3 sequences; roughly 13% are singletons. In its sample, this clonotype was seen a few times. Its matching antigen is unknown. Study-wide results and caveats: The appearance of a small share of clonotypes in both CD4 and CD8 compartments was observed. Abundant contaminating clonotypes from the bulk population could appear in FACS-sorted repertoires. Subsequent to the booster, the majority of primary-vaccination clones reappeared (around 96% CD4, 85% to 90% CD8).

This CDR3 has 14 amino acids. The J segment lost 5 bases and the V segment lost 4 bases, leaving 8 bases of the junction unmatched. Looked up from germline, CDR1 is SGHRS and CDR2 is YFSETQ. J is TRBJ1-2 and V is TRBV5-1, with 7 bases matching TRBD1. The starting material was CD4+ T cells sorted from PBMCs, obtained 45 days after the yellow fever booster vaccination. This TCR was sampled from a man aged 25 to 40 who received the YFV17D yellow fever vaccine. The CDR3 loop reads CASSLRTGEYGYTF. Here the CDR3 DNA reads TGCGCCAGCAGCCTGCGGACAGGCGAATATGGCTACACCTTC.